This T cell receptor beta chain was sequenced in a study of blood T cell repertoires in COVID-19. CDR1 and CDR2 from the germline V gene are LGHDT and YNNKEL (reference sequence). The CDR3 length is 14 residues. Trimming cost V 0 bases and J 4 bases, with 9 bases left between them. Assay: immunoSEQ multiplex PCR; the TCRdb copy retains only in-frame clones and omits some. The table has 390,000 or so clones, about 89% seen once. V is TRBV3-1 (or the pseudogene TRBV3-2) and J is TRBJ1-2; D possibly corresponds to TRBD1 (5 bases). Specimen: peripheral blood. The source is a woman aged 25 to 39 with COVID-19, enrolled during active disease. The CDR3: CASSQDPGGYGYTF. CDR3 bases: TGTGCCAGCAGCCAAGACCCGGGGGGCTATGGCTACACCTTC.